This T cell receptor (beta chain) came from a study of control samples from healthy donors and cancer patients. This clone was seen only once. Method: immunoSEQ multiplex PCR; TCRdb's copy keeps in-frame clones and lacks some. The sample shows tens of thousands of clones, 91% of them seen only once. CDR1 and CDR2 (germline): SEHNR, FQNEAQ (reference sequence). Between the trimmed V and J ends, which lost 5 bases and 4 bases, there was a span of 6 bases. This CDR3 has 13 residues. This receptor was identified in a man aged 45-65 years in good health. Input material: blood. The chain recombines TRBV7-9 with TRBJ1-6; no clear D gene. The chain's CDR3 is CASSKEYNSPLHF. The DNA for the CDR3 is TGTGCCAGCAGCAAAGAGTATAATTCACCCCTCCACTTT. Full variable domain (rest looked up from reference TRBV7-9 and TRBJ1-6): DTGVSQNPRHKITKRGQNVTFRCDPISEHNRLYWYRQTLGQGPEFLTYFQNEAQLEKSRLLSDRFSAERPKGSFSTLEIQRTEQGDSAMYLCASSKEYNSPLHFGNGTRLTVT.